This TCR beta chain derives from a study of blood T cell repertoires in COVID-19. Ages ranged from about 18 to 89 years, with residence in fewer than 25 US areas. The study assigned cohorts using participant-reported clinical history. This table comes from immunoSEQ multiplex PCR, and its TCRdb copy is limited to in-frame clones, with some not included. The table shows a few hundred thousand clones, with 88% occurring only once. The receptor comes from a woman aged 40 to 50 with acute COVID-19. Material for sequencing was PBMCs or T cells enriched from blood (not recorded which).

The CDR3 DNA sequence: TGTGCCAGCAGTTACTCCGGCGGGAATCAGCCCCAGCATTTT. Amino acids: CASSYSGGNQPQHF. The chain joins TRBV6-2 or TRBV6-3 to TRBJ1-5; no definite D call. V was pared by 0 bases and J by 4 bases, with 7 bases between. Germline V gene sequence: CDR1 MNHEY, CDR2 SVGEGT. The CDR3 runs 14 residues.